The clone carrying this T cell receptor beta chain has just one count. Its antigen is not identified. CDR3 length: 15 residues. V was clipped by 0 bases and J by 7 bases, with 17 bases between them. CDR1 SGHNT and CDR2 YYREEE come from the germline V gene (reference sequence). The entry originates in a study of Ad26.COV2.S vaccination and SARS-CoV-2 variants. Study-wide context: The authors gave Ad26.COV2.S intramuscularly, either once or twice 56 days apart. Study outcomes and limitations: Reportedly, spike-specific CD8+ and CD4+ T cell responses achieved substantial breadth once vaccination had taken place.

Documented treatment: 19 received Ad26.COV2.S at low or high dose, single or two shots; five or six received placebo; per-sample allocation not given. Collection of the samples took place on day 63 after the first injection of vaccine or placebo. Vaccine was an Ad26 vector expressing Wuhan-strain SARS-CoV-2 spike. Clones were sequenced by immunoSEQ multiplex PCR, and TCRdb holds only the in-frame ones, with some missing. The repertoire has about 280,000 clones, around 87% of them found once; the top ten carry less than 3.5%. Specimen: peripheral blood, collected in a trial of Ad26.COV2.S vaccine versus placebo. The origin of this receptor is a person between 18 and 60 years old who received the Ad26.COV2.S COVID-19 vaccine or a placebo. The chain uses TRBV5-4 and TRBJ2-7; perhaps TRBD2 as D (6 bases). As DNA, the CDR3 is TGTGCCAGCAGCTTGGGGGGGAGGACCACGGGAGAGCAGTACTTC. The encoded protein is CASSLGGRTTGEQYF. Full variable domain (rest looked up from reference TRBV5-4 and TRBJ2-7): ETGVTQSPTHLIKTRGQQVTLRCSSQSGHNTVSWYQQALGQGPQFIFQYYREEENGRGNFPPRFSGLQFPNYSSELNVNALELDDSALYLCASSLGGRTTGEQYFGPGTRLTVT.